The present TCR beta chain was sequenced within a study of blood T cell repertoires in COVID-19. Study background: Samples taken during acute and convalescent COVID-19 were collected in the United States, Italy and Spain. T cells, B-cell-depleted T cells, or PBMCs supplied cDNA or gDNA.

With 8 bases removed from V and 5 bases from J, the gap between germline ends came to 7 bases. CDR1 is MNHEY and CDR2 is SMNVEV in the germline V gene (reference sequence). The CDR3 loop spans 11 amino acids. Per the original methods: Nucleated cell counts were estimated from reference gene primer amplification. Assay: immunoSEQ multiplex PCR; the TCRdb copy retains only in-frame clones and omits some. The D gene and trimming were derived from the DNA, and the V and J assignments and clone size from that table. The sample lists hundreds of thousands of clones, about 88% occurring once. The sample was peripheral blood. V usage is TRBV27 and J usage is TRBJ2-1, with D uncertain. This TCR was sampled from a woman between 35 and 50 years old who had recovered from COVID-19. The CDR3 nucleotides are TGTGCCAGCGGGCCCGACAATGAGCAGTTCTTC. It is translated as CASGPDNEQFF.